Listed below are T cell receptor beta chains from one sample, sequenced in a study of blood T cell repertoires in COVID-19. Libraries were prepared by immunoSEQ multiplex PCR; TCRdb keeps only in-frame clonotypes and omits some of them. The table records 210,000 or so clones, approximately 80% of them present only once. The sequencing input was PBMCs or T cells enriched from blood (not recorded which). These receptor sequences come from a man aged 55 to 70 who had recovered from COVID-19. Each CDR3 is given without its conserved first and last residue. The listing skips clone size in some rows; elsewhere it reads once, few, many or a size class.

V gene	clone size	J gene	CDR3 protein
TRBV30	NA	TRBJ1-3	AWSWGTPFAENTIY
TRBV12-3/TRBV12-4	once	TRBJ2-3	ASSPITDTQY
TRBV6-5	NA	TRBJ1-1	ASSWGQFTEAF
TRBV19	NA	TRBJ1-4	ASSKREREKLF
TRBV3-1/TRBV3-2	NA	TRBJ1-4	ASSQSYGQGYEKLF
TRBV5-1	NA	TRBJ2-2	ASSRQEGGELF
TRBV6-5	NA	TRBJ1-1	ASSYGTGAGATEAF
TRBV7-9	NA	TRBJ2-3	ASSLLSSGGGTDTQY
TRBV11-2	NA	TRBJ1-4	ASSQDRGEKLF
TRBV12-3/TRBV12-4	once	TRBJ2-5	ASSPGVTETQY
TRBV11-3	NA	TRBJ1-1	ASSLLQGSSTEAF
TRBV7-6	few	TRBJ1-5	ASSSRDNQPQH
TRBV10-3	NA	TRBJ2-1	AISDPLAGGLGEQF
TRBV11-2	NA	TRBJ2-7	ASSLWAGTYEQY
TRBV19	NA	TRBJ1-6	ASSPQGSLSPLH
TRBV29-1	NA	TRBJ1-2	SVEVSSYGYT
TRBV19	NA	TRBJ2-2	ASSIGGRVNTGELF
TRBV12-5	NA	TRBJ1-5	ASGLRLQDNQPQH
TRBV11-3	once	TRBJ2-4	ASSLNRLAKNIQY
TRBV5-1	NA	TRBJ2-5	ASSLPGQGSTETQY
TRBV3-1/TRBV3-2	NA	TRBJ1-6	ASSQGPDRDSPLH
TRBV3-1/TRBV3-2	NA	TRBJ1-3	ASSPPWAGGNTIY
TRBV19	NA	TRBJ1-2	ASSATGTSGYT
TRBV18	NA	TRBJ2-5	ASSPPAGGAIGETQY
TRBV19	NA	TRBJ1-2	ASSINPRGGYT
TRBV6-1	NA	TRBJ1-6	ASREQGGSYNSPLH
TRBV9	NA	TRBJ1-2	ASSAGGGALYGYT
TRBV29-1	once	TRBJ2-5	SVGQGKETQY
TRBV12-3/TRBV12-4	NA	TRBJ1-2	ASSRGFGYT
TRBV27	NA	TRBJ1-2	ASSFRRADYGYT
TRBV11-2	NA	TRBJ2-1	ASSLWTSYNEQF
TRBV13	NA	TRBJ1-4	ASSLRTGRGKLF
TRBV21-1	NA	TRBJ1-5	ASSRRGGSNQPQH
TRBV19	NA	TRBJ2-3	ASSIRTGVTDTQY
TRBV13	NA	TRBJ2-3	ASSFPGTTSFNTQY
TRBV10-3	NA	TRBJ1-2	AISGGDGYT
TRBV19	NA	TRBJ1-2	ASSTQIQGGGYT
TRBV10-3	once	TRBJ2-1	ATASQGVNEQF
TRBV7-9	NA	TRBJ2-1	ASSSRPGASANEQF
TRBV10-3	NA	TRBJ2-5	AISDKLLGGETQY
TRBV15	NA	TRBJ1-1	ATSFQANTEAF
TRBV6-5	NA	TRBJ1-2	ASSRIDSPYGYT
TRBV24-1	NA	TRBJ2-3	ATSELGLADTQY
TRBV30	NA	TRBJ1-4	AWSEGALPEKLF
TRBV9	NA	TRBJ1-2	ASSPSTGGGYGYT
TRBV27	NA	TRBJ1-6	ASSSTGTGEYSPLH
TRBV2	NA	TRBJ1-4	ASRMDTSTNEKLF
TRBV6-2/TRBV6-3	NA	TRBJ1-5	ASSDSGGNQPQH
TRBV13	NA	TRBJ1-2	ASSSNLGGANYGYT
TRBV7-7	NA	TRBJ2-5	ASSLVGAGTGETQY
TRBV4-3	NA	TRBJ2-7	ASSQGPGQGSYEQY
TRBV27	NA	TRBJ1-4	ASTPSFATNEKLF
TRBV27	NA	TRBJ1-1	ASSVTPTNTEAF
TRBV27	NA	TRBJ2-7	ASSLSGASSYEQY
TRBV4-3	NA	TRBJ2-7	ASSQETGGYEQY